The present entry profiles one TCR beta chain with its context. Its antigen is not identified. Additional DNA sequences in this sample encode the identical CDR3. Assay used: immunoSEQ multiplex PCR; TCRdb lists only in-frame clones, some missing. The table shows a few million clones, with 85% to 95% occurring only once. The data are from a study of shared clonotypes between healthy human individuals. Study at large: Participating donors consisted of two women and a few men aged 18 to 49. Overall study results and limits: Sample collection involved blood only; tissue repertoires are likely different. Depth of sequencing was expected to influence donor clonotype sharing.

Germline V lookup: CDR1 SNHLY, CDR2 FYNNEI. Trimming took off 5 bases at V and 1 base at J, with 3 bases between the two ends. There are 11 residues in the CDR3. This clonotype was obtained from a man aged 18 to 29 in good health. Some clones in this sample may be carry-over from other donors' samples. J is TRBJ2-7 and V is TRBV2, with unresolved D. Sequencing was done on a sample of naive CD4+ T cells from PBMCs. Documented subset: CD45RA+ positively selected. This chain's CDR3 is CASSRSYEQYF. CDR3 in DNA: TGTGCCAGCAGTAGGTCCTACGAGCAGTACTTC.